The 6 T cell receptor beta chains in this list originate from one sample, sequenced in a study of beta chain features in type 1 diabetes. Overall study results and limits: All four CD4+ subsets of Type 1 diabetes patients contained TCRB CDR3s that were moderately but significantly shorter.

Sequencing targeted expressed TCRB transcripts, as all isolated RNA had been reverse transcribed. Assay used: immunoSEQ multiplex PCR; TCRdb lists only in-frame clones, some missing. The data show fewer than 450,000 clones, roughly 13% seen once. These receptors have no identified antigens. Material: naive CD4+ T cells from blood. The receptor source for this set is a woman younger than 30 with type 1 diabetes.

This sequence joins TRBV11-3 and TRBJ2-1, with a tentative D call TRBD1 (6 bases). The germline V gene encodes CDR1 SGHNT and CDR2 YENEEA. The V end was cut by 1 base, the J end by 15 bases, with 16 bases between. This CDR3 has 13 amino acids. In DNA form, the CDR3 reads TGTGCCAGCAGCTTAGCAAGGACAGAAAGGCGGTTCTTC. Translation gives CASSLARTERRFF.

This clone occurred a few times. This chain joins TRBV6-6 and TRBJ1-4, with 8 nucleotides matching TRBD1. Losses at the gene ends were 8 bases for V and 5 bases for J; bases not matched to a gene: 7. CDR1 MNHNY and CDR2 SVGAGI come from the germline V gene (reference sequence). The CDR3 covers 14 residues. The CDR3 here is CASGQGTRNEKLFF. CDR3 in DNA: TGTGCCAGCGGACAGGGAACCAGAAATGAAAAACTGTTTTTT.

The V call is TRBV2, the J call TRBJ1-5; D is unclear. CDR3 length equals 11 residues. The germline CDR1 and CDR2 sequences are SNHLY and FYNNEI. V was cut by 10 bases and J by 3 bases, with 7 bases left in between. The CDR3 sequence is CAIRDNQPQHF. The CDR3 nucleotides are TGTGCCATACGGGACAATCAGCCCCAGCATTTT.

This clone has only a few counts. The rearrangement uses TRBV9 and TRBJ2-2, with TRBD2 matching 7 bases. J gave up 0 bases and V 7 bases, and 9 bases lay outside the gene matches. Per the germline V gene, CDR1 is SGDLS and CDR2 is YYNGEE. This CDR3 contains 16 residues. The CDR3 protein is CASGRASGSNTGELFF. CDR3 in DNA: TGTGCCAGCGGCCGGGCTAGCGGTTCGAACACCGGGGAGCTGTTTTTT.

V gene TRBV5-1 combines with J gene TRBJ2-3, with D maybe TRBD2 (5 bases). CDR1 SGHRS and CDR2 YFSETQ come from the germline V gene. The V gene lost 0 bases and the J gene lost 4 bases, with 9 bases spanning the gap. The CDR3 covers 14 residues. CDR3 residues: CASSLGGSPDTQYF. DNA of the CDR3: TGCGCCAGCAGCTTGGGAGGGAGTCCAGATACGCAGTATTTT.

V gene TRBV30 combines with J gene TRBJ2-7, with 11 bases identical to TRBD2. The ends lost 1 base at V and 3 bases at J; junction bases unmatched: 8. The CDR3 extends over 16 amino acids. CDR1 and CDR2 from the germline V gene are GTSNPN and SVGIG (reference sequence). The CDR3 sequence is CAWSATSGKGDYEQYF. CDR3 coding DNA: TGTGCCTGGAGTGCGACTAGCGGGAAGGGGGACTACGAGCAGTACTTC.